The 32 T cell receptor beta chains reported below all come from one sample, sequenced in a study of CDR3 diversity in severe acne. MiXCR was run by TCRdb on the PCR reads, yielding one entry per CDR3 protein. Of tens of thousands of distinct CDR3 sequences detected, around 50% appear once; the ten largest clones hold 11%. Source material: blood. These TCRs come from a male donor with severe acne vulgaris.

Concerning this clonotype: A much bigger clone sits one base away, suggesting this may be a read error. This rearrangement joins TRBV7-8 to TRBJ2-1; 10 positions match TRBD2. The germline gives CDR1 SGHVS, CDR2 FQNEAQ. V was pared by 5 bases and J by 2 bases, with 15 bases of the junction left unmatched. The CDR3 is 19 residues long. CDR3 sequence (DNA): TGTGCCAGCAGCCTTAAGGTGACTAGCGGGTGGCAGGCCTACAATGAGCAGTTCTTC. It specifies CASSLKVTSGWQAYNEQFF. Variable domain in full (rest from reference TRBV7-8 and TRBJ2-1): GAGVSQSPRYKVAKRGQDVALRCDPISGHVSLFWYQQALGQGPEFLTYFQNEAQLDKSGLPSDRFFAERPEGSVSTLKIQRTQQEDSAVYLCASSLKVTSGWQAYNEQFFGPGTRLTVL.

This clonotype was seen just once. This may be a read error, as it is one base from a much larger clone. J is TRBJ2-7 and V is TRBV29-1, with a tentative D call TRBD2 (5 bases). CDR3 length equals 16 residues. Germline-derived CDR1 and CDR2 are SQVTM and ANQGSEA. This CDR3 is CCVGSGNSARSYEQYF. In DNA, the CDR3 is TGCTGCGTCGGGTCGGGAAACAGTGCCCGCTCCTACGAGCAGTACTTC.

This clonotype was counted ten times or more. The chain links TRBV5-1 to TRBJ2-7, with 8 bases that match TRBD2. Germline CDR1 is SGHRS and CDR2 is YFSETQ. V shed 1 base and J 5 bases; nucleotides not matched to a gene: 14. The CDR3 length is 17 residues. The CDR3 is CASSLTTGGLVGDEQYF. CDR3 in DNA: TGCGCCAGCAGCTTGACCACGGGAGGGCTGGTCGGCGACGAGCAGTACTTC.

At least ten counts were recorded for this clonotype. The V gene is TRBV7-2, the J gene TRBJ2-5, with D unclear. The V end lost 1 base, the J end lost 11 bases, and 8 bases lay between the germline ends. The CDR3 is 11 amino acids. Germline CDR1 and CDR2: SGHTA and FQGNSA. The CDR3 is CASSLVDLQYF. The CDR3 nucleotides read TGTGCCAGCAGCTTAGTTGATTTACAGTACTTC.

Details on this clonotype: The junction shows a germline mismatch at one end, possibly a read error. The V gene is TRBV7-7, the J gene TRBJ2-3, with D unresolved. Germline-derived CDR1 and CDR2 are SSHAT and FNYEAQ (reference sequence). The CDR3 has 15 residues. CDR3: CASSSGQHSTDTQYF. As DNA, the CDR3 is TGTGCTAGCAGCTCTGGCCAGCATAGCACAGATACGCAGTATTTT.

J is TRBJ1-1 and V is TRBV10-3; 7 nucleotides agree with TRBD1. From germline, CDR1 is ENHRY and CDR2 SYGVKD. The CDR3 runs to 15 residues. The trim removed 4 bases at V and 0 bases at J, leaving 5 bases unmatched. As DNA, the CDR3 is TGTGCCATCAGTGGCCGGACAGGCATGAACACTGAAGCTTTCTTT. This sequence encodes CAISGRTGMNTEAFF.

This clonotype was recorded at least ten times. This chain links TRBV2 with TRBJ2-7; D perhaps matches TRBD1 (7 bases). The V end was cut by 4 bases, the J end by 8 bases, with 12 bases between. The CDR3 covers 12 residues. Germline V gene sequence: CDR1 SNHLY, CDR2 FYNNEI. The CDR3 DNA sequence: TGTGCCAGCAGTGGAGGAGGGGGCAAGCAGTACGTC. This encodes CASSGGGGKQYV.

The chain has TRBV20-1 and TRBJ2-7, with D possibly matching TRBD1 (6 bases). The V end lost 5 bases, the J end lost 0 bases, and 8 bases lay between the germline ends. In germline, CDR1 is DFQATT, CDR2 SNEGSKA (reference sequence). The CDR3 consists of 12 residues. CDR3 in amino acids: CSASTGSYEQYF. DNA for the CDR3: TGCAGTGCTTCGACAGGCTCCTACGAGCAGTACTTC.

The chain is built from TRBV2 and TRBJ2-5; D unclear. CDR3 length: 10 residues. Germline V gene data show CDR1 as SNHLY and CDR2 as FYNNEI. V was pared by 4 bases and J by 11 bases, with 8 bases between. The CDR3 coding sequence is TGTGCCAGCAGTGGGGGTCAGCAGTACTTC. Protein product: CASSGGQQYF.

The J gene is TRBJ2-1, the V gene TRBV12-5; possibly TRBD1 for D (5 bases). CDR3 length: 13 residues. The germline V gene encodes CDR1 LGHNT and CDR2 FRNRAP. The DNA for the CDR3 is TGTGCCAGCAGTCCGACAGTATACAATGAGCAGTTCTTC. Protein: CASSPTVYNEQFF.

This rearrangement joins TRBV10-3 to TRBJ2-3, with TRBD2 as a possible D gene (6 bases). The CDR3 is made up of 13 amino acids. The germline V and J ends were trimmed by 6 bases and 1 base, with 8 bases remaining between them. Germline values: CDR1 ENHRY, CDR2 SYGVKD. The CDR3 DNA reads TGTGCCATCAGCGAGCGGGGCACAGATACGCAGTATTTT. Encoded protein: CAISERGTDTQYF.

The CDR3 protein is CASSPLGGAEETQYF. The CDR3 DNA sequence: TGTGCCAGCAGCCCCCTGGGGGGGGCGGAAGAGACCCAGTACTTC. This rearrangement joins TRBV9 to TRBJ2-5; tentatively, D is TRBD2 (7 bases). V lost 4 bases, J lost 3 bases, and 16 bases lay in between. Germline V gives CDR1 SGDLS, CDR2 YYNGEE. The CDR3 runs to 15 residues.

Turning to this clonotype: A clone one base away is much larger, so this may be a read error. This sequence joins TRBV2 and TRBJ1-1; D gene ambiguous. The CDR3 runs to 13 residues. CDR1 is SNHLY and CDR2 is FYNNEI in the germline V gene. In DNA form, the CDR3 reads TGTGCCAGCCGGAAAGAGGGCGGCACTGAAGCTTCCTTT. Protein: CASRKEGGTEASF.

The gene calls are TRBV5-4 and TRBJ1-2; TRBD1 is a possible D gene (5 bases). CDR3 length equals 14 residues. The germline CDR1 and CDR2 sequences are SGHNT and YYREEE (reference sequence). V was trimmed by 6 bases and J by 4 bases, leaving 16 bases between them. The CDR3 nucleotides read TGTGCCAGCAATTCGGGGCAGGGACTCTATGGCTACACCTTC. Amino acids: CASNSGQGLYGYTF. The full variable domain, rest sourced from reference TRBV5-4 and TRBJ1-2, is ETGVTQSPTHLIKTRGQQVTLRCSSQSGHNTVSWYQQALGQGPQFIFQYYREEENGRGNFPPRFSGLQFPNYSSELNVNALELDDSALYLCASNSGQGLYGYTFGSGTRLTVV.

Many counts were recorded for this clonotype. The chain combines TRBV20-1 with TRBJ1-1; a weak D match, TRBD1 (5 bases). Germline V gene lookup returns CDR1 DFQATT and CDR2 SNEGSKA (reference sequence). The CDR3 is made up of 13 amino acids. Deletions cut 5 bases from V and 1 base from J, with 11 bases between. The CDR3 sequence is CSARGGGNTEAFF. CDR3 in DNA: TGCAGTGCTCGTGGCGGGGGGAACACTGAAGCTTTCTTT.

J is TRBJ2-3 and V is TRBV4-1, with 10 bases fitting TRBD1. The V segment lost 3 bases and the J segment 2 bases; nucleotides outside the gene matches: 8. This CDR3 has 17 residues. Germline CDR1 reads MGHRA; CDR2 reads YSYEKL. The chain's CDR3 is CASSQEPGQGSTDTQYF. CDR3 DNA sequence: TGCGCCAGCAGCCAGGAACCGGGACAGGGGTCCACAGATACGCAGTATTTT.

This chain connects TRBV20-1 to TRBJ1-5, with 9 bases fitting TRBD1. CDR1 and CDR2 (germline): DFQATT, SNEGSKA (reference sequence). Trimming took 6 bases from V and 6 from J; bases not matched to a gene: 9. CDR3 length: 14 residues. The CDR3 DNA sequence: TGCAGTGCCGCCCCCGGGACAGGGCTTCAGCCCCAGCATTTT. Its translation: CSAAPGTGLQPQHF.

This clonotype was counted many times. The rearrangement joins TRBV24-1 to TRBJ2-2, with a possible D match to TRBD1 (6 bases). This CDR3 is 16 amino acids long. CDR1 and CDR2 (germline): KGHDR, SFDVKD. V was pared by 0 bases and J by 5 bases, with 12 bases between. The CDR3 protein is CATSDLRGSATGELFF. For the CDR3, the DNA is TGTGCCACCAGTGATTTGAGGGGGTCAGCAACCGGGGAGCTGTTTTTT.

By its share, this clonotype is medium-sized. The chain carries TRBV20-1 and TRBJ2-7; D is ambiguous. CDR3 length: 15 residues. The germline V and J ends were trimmed by 0 bases and 3 bases, with 15 bases remaining between them. Germline V gene data show CDR1 as DFQATT and CDR2 as SNEGSKA (reference sequence). CDR3 residues: CSARDGATNDYEQYF. DNA of the CDR3: TGCAGTGCTAGAGATGGTGCGACGAACGACTACGAGCAGTACTTC.

This clonotype was observed many times. V is TRBV9 and J is TRBJ1-3; D uncertain. This CDR3 is built from 15 residues. Germline CDR1 reads SGDLS; CDR2 reads YYNGEE. The germline V and J ends were trimmed by 4 bases and 0 bases, with 11 bases remaining between them. CDR3 residues: CASSRTTSSGNTIYF. CDR3 nucleotide sequence: TGTGCCAGCAGCAGGACCACCTCCTCTGGAAACACCATATATTTT.

This sequence joins TRBV7-9 and TRBJ2-7; TRBD2 matches at 15 bases. CDR3 length equals 16 residues. V was clipped by 5 bases and J by 2 bases; unmatched bases: 4. The germline V gene has CDR1 SEHNR and CDR2 FQNEAQ (reference sequence). In DNA, the CDR3 is TGTGCCAGCAGCCCAGGACTAGCGGGGGGGACCTACGAGCAGTACTTC. It encodes CASSPGLAGGTYEQYF.

This clonotype was detected only a few times. The gene calls are TRBV13 and TRBJ2-3; D is uncertain. V lost 5 bases, J lost 4 bases, and 7 bases lay in between. The CDR3 is made up of 12 amino acids. From germline, CDR1 is PRHDT and CDR2 FYEKMQ (reference sequence). As DNA, the CDR3 is TGTGCCAGCAGCCAATACCCAGATACGCAGTATTTT. This gives the protein CASSQYPDTQYF.

V and J are TRBV5-4 and TRBJ2-5; tentatively, D is TRBD1 (6 bases). The length of the CDR3 is 17 residues. The germline V gene encodes CDR1 SGHNT and CDR2 YYREEE (reference sequence). Trimming pared 4 bases from V and 5 bases from J, leaving 24 bases between. CDR3 loop: CASSQTKQGWGMETQYF. The CDR3 DNA reads as TGTGCCAGCAGCCAGACGAAACAGGGATGGGGAATGGAGACCCAGTACTTC.

The chain uses TRBV6-5 and TRBJ2-5, with 14 nucleotides matching TRBD2. CDR1 MNHEY and CDR2 SVGAGI come from the germline V gene. V lost 2 bases to trimming and J lost 3 bases; unmatched junction nucleotides: 5. There are 17 residues in the CDR3. The CDR3 nucleotides are TGTGCCAGCAGTTACACGGGACTAGCGGGAGAGGAAGAGACCCAGTACTTC. It translates to CASSYTGLAGEEETQYF.

The chain combines TRBV29-1 with TRBJ2-7; TRBD1 agrees at 7 bases. This CDR3 comprises 12 residues. Germline assignment: CDR1 SQVTM and CDR2 ANQGSEA. Trimming took 8 bases from V and 1 from J; bases not matched to a gene: 5. DNA for the CDR3: TGCAGCTCGACAGGGAAATCCTACGAGCAGTACTTC. Protein product: CSSTGKSYEQYF.

The chain uses TRBV7-2 and TRBJ2-1; 11 nucleotides match TRBD2. Germline CDR1 SGHTA, CDR2 FQGNSA. The CDR3 is 14 amino acids. V lost 3 bases and J lost 9; bases outside the gene matches: 4. CDR3 sequence reads: CASSFLAGGTEQFF. The CDR3 region has the DNA TGTGCCAGCAGCTTTCTAGCGGGAGGTACTGAGCAGTTCTTC.

This rearrangement joins TRBV5-5 to TRBJ1-1; possible D gene TRBD1, 5 bases. CDR3 size: 16 residues. Trimming stripped 0 bases from V and 0 bases from J, with 12 bases between. Germline V gives CDR1 SGHKS, CDR2 YYEKEE (reference sequence). The CDR3 region is CASSLGGAAMNTEAFF. The CDR3 nucleotides are TGTGCCAGCAGCTTGGGTGGGGCAGCGATGAACACTGAAGCTTTCTTT.

The table lists this clonotype with many counts. V is TRBV5-1 and J is TRBJ2-3; D call uncertain. Germline values: CDR1 SGHRS, CDR2 YFSETQ. The CDR3 is made up of 14 amino acids. Trimming removed 4 bases from V and 1 base from J, with 10 bases in between. CDR3 DNA: TGCGCCAGCAGCCCCGTCGGAGGCACAGATACGCAGTATTTT. The encoded protein is CASSPVGGTDTQYF.

Points on this clonotype: A read error is possible here, since a much larger clone lies one base away. This rearrangement joins TRBV2 to TRBJ2-1; D is possibly TRBD2 (6 bases). This CDR3 has 15 amino acids. Germline V gene data show CDR1 as SNHLY and CDR2 as FYNNEI. CDR3 residues: CAGSESTSRRDEQFF. In nucleotides, the CDR3 is TGTGCCGGCAGTGAGTCGACTAGTAGGCGCGATGAGCAGTTCTTC. Together with reference TRBV2 and TRBJ2-1, the CDR3 gives the full variable domain: EPEVTQTPSHQVTQMGQEVILRCVPISNHLYFYWYRQILGQKVEFLVSFYNNEISEKSEIFDDQFSVERPDGSNFTLKIRSTKLEDSAMYFCAGSESTSRRDEQFFGPGTRLTVL.

This clonotype occurred many times. V and J are TRBV4-1 and TRBJ2-5, with 9 bases fitting TRBD2. CDR1 is MGHRA, CDR2 YSYEKL, per germline. The CDR3 extends over 18 amino acids. J was trimmed by 6 bases and V by 0 bases; bases with no gene match: 14. The CDR3 reads CASSQDLVRGRADQTQYF. The CDR3 region has the DNA TGCGCCAGCAGCCAAGATCTTGTTCGCGGGAGGGCCGACCAGACCCAGTACTTC.

This clonotype was seen at least ten times. This chain links TRBV7-9 with TRBJ1-1, with unresolved D. The germline gives CDR1 SEHNR, CDR2 FQNEAQ (reference sequence). Trimming took 5 bases from V and 3 from J, leaving 10 bases between them. The CDR3 runs to 13 residues. The CDR3 is CASSPVADTEAFF. The CDR3 DNA is TGTGCCAGCAGCCCGGTAGCGGACACTGAAGCTTTCTTT.

The chain joins TRBV6-1 to TRBJ1-1; weak D call: TRBD1 (5 bases). This CDR3 has 14 residues. The germline V gene has CDR1 MNHNS and CDR2 SASEGT. Trimming took 6 bases from V and 0 from J, leaving 11 bases between them. The CDR3 sequence is CASSRQILNTEAFF. CDR3 coding DNA: TGTGCCAGCAGCCGACAGATCTTGAACACTGAAGCTTTCTTT.